Many counts were recorded for the clone carrying this TCR beta chain. The source of the sample is a study of CD8 T cells in ankylosing spondylitis. Quantitative 5'-RACE with molecular barcodes was used to make the TCR beta libraries. TCRdb re-called the 5' RACE reads through MiXCR, storing one row per CDR3 protein. The data hold about 240,000 distinct CDR3 sequences, with approximately 9% observed a single time. V was pared by 3 bases and J by 5 bases, with 4 bases between. The CDR3 is 11 amino acids. Per germline, CDR1 LNHDA and CDR2 SQIVND (reference sequence). V is TRBV19 and J is TRBJ2-5, with D unresolved. The origin of this receptor is a male donor with ankylosing spondylitis or in good health (not recorded which). Sequencing used blood, either unsorted or a sorted T cell fraction (not recorded which). The CDR3 nucleotides read TGTGCCAGTAGTATCCGCGAGACCCAGTACTTC. Translating it yields CASSIRETQYF.